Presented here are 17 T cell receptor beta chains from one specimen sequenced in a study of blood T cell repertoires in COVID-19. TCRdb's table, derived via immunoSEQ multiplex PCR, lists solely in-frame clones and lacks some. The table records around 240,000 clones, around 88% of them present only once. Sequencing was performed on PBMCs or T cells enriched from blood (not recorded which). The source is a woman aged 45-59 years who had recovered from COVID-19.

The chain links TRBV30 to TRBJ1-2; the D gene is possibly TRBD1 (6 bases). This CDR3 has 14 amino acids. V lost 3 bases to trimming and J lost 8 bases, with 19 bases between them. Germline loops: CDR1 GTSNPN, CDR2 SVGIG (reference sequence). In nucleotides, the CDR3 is TGTGCCTGGAGCCCAAACCGGGACACAGGCGGCTACACCTTC. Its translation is CAWSPNRDTGGYTF.

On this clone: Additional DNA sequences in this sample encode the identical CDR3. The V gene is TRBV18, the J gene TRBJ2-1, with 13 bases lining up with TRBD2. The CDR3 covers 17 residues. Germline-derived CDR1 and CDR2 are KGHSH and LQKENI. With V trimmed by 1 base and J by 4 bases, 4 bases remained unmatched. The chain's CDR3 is CASSPRRTSGGYNEQFF. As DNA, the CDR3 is TGTGCCAGCTCACCACGAAGGACTAGCGGGGGATACAATGAGCAGTTCTTC.

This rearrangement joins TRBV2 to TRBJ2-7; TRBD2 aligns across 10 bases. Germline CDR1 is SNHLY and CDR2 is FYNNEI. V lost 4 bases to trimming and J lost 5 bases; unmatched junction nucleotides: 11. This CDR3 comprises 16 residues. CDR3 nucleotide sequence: TGTGCCAGCAGTGGATGGGTGACTAGCGGGCGAAACGAGCAGTACTTC. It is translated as CASSGWVTSGRNEQYF. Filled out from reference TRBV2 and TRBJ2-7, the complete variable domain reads EPEVTQTPSHQVTQMGQEVILRCVPISNHLYFYWYRQILGQKVEFLVSFYNNEISEKSEIFDDQFSVERPDGSNFTLKIRSTKLEDSAMYFCASSGWVTSGRNEQYFGPGTRLTVT.

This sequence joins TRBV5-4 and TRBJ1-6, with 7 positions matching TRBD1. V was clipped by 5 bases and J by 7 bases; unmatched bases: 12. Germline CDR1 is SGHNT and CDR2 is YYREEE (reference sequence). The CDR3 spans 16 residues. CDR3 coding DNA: TGTGCCAGCAGTCCCAAGACAGGGACAATCAATTCACCCCTCCACTTT. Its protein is CASSPKTGTINSPLHF.

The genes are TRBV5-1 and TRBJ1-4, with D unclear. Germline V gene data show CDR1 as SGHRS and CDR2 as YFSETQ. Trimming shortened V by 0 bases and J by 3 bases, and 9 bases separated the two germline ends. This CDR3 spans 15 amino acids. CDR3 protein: CASSLDLSANEKLFF. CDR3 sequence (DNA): TGCGCCAGCAGCTTGGATTTGAGTGCTAATGAAAAACTGTTTTTT.

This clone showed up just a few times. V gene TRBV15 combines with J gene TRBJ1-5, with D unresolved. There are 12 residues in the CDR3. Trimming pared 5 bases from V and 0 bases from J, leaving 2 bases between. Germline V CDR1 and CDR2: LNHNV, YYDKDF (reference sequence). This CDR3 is CATSYSNQPQHF. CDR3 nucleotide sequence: TGTGCCACCAGCTATAGCAATCAGCCCCAGCATTTT. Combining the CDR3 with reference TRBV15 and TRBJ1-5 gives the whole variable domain DAMVIQNPRYQVTQFGKPVTLSCSQTLNHNVMYWYQQKSSQAPKLLFHYYDKDFNNEADTPDNFQSRRPNTSFCFLDIRSPGLGDTAMYLCATSYSNQPQHFGDGTRLSIL.

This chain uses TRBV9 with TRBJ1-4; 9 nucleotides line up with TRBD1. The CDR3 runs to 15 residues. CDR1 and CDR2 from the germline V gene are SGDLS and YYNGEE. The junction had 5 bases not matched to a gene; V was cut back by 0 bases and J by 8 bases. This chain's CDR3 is CASSVGTGVGEKLFF. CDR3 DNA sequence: TGTGCCAGCAGCGTAGGGACAGGGGTTGGCGAAAAACTGTTTTTT.

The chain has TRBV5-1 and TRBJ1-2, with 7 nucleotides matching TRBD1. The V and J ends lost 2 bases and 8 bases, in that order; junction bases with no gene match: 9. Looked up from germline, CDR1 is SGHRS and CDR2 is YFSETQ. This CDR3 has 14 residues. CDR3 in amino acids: CASSFGAGTAGYTF. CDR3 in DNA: TGCGCCAGCAGCTTCGGAGCAGGGACAGCGGGCTACACCTTC.

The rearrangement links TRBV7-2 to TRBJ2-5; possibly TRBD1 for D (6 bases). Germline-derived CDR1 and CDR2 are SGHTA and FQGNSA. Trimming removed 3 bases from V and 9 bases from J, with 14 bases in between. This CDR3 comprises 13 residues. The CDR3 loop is CASSFPRGLAQYF. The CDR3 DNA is TGTGCCAGCAGCTTCCCCAGGGGTCTGGCCCAGTACTTC.

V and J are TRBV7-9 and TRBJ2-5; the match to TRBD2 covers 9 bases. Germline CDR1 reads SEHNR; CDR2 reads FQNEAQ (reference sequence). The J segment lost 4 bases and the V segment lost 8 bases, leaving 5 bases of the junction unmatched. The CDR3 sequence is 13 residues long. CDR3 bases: TGTGCCAGCGGATTAGCGGGAGCAGAGACCCAGTACTTC. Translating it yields CASGLAGAETQYF.

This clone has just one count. The CDR3 region has the DNA TGTGCCAGCAGTTCTCAGGGGAGTCTAACTGAAGCTTTCTTT. This sequence encodes CASSSQGSLTEAFF. The chain couples TRBV5-4 to TRBJ1-1; D is possibly TRBD1 (6 bases). Germline V CDR1 and CDR2: SGHNT, YYREEE (reference sequence). There are 14 residues in the CDR3. V lost 5 bases to trimming and J lost 5 bases, with 16 bases between them. Full variable domain (remainder filled in from reference TRBV5-4 and TRBJ1-1): ETGVTQSPTHLIKTRGQQVTLRCSSQSGHNTVSWYQQALGQGPQFIFQYYREEENGRGNFPPRFSGLQFPNYSSELNVNALELDDSALYLCASSSQGSLTEAFFGQGTRLTVV.

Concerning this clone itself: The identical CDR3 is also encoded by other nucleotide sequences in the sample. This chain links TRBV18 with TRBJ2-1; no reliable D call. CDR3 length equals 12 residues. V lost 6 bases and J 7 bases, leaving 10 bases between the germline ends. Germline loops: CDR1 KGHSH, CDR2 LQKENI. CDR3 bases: TGTGCCAGCTCTCCTCTAGTTAATGAGCAGTTCTTC. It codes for CASSPLVNEQFF.

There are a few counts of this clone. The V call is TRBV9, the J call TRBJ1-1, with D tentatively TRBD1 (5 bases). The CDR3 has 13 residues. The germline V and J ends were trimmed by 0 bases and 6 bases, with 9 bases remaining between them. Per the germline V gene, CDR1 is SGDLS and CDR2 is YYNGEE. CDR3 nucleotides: TGTGCCAGCAGCGTAGCCAGGGAATCTGAAGCTTTCTTT. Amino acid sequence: CASSVARESEAFF.

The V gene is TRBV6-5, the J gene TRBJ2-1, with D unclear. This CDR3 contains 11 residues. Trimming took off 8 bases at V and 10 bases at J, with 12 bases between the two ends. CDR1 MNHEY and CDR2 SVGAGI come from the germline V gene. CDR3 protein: CASAVDKEQFF. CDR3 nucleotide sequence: TGTGCCAGCGCGGTGGATAAGGAGCAGTTCTTC.

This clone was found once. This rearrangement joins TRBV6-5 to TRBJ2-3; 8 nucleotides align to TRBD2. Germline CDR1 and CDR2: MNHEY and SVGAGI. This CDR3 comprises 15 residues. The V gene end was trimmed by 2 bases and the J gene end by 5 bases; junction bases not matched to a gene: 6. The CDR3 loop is CASSYRGLAVDTQYF. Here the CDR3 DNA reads TGTGCCAGCAGTTACCGCGGACTAGCAGTAGATACGCAGTATTTT.

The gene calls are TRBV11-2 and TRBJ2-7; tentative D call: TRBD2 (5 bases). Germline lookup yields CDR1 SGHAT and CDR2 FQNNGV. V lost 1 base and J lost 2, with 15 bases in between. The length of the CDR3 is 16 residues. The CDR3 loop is CASSLGVRTQAYEQYF. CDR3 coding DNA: TGTGCCAGCAGCTTAGGGGTCAGGACTCAGGCCTACGAGCAGTACTTC.

The CDR3 spells CASTVRGRPEAFF. Written as DNA, the CDR3 is TGTGCCAGCACCGTCAGGGGAAGGCCTGAAGCTTTCTTT. The chain is built from TRBV28 and TRBJ1-1, with D possibly matching TRBD1 (6 bases). The CDR3 sequence is 13 residues long. V was trimmed by 7 bases and J by 6 bases, leaving 15 bases between them. CDR1 and CDR2 from the germline V gene are MDHEN and SYDVKM.